A single sample gave rise to the 17 T cell receptor beta chains below, sequenced in a study of blood T cells in healthy people across ages. With a J-beta primer mix and a sample-barcoded 5' primer, a second PCR ran 7 to 11 cycles. TCRdb reprocessed the 5' RACE reads via MiXCR and lists one record per CDR3 protein. The sample lists hundreds of thousands of distinct CDR3 sequences; over 40% were seen once. The specimen was blood. Receptors originate from a man at least 80 years old in good health.

Remarks on this clonotype: A much bigger clone sits one base away, suggesting this may be a read error. The V gene is TRBV11-2, the J gene TRBJ2-1, with D maybe TRBD2 (5 bases). Germline loops: CDR1 SGHAT, CDR2 FQNNGV. This CDR3 has 18 amino acids. The CDR3 region has the DNA TGTTCCAGCAGTTCCCGAGGGTGGGTCAAATACTCCTACAATGAGCAGTTCTTC. Its translation: CSSSSRGWVKYSYNEQFF. The full variable domain, completed using reference TRBV11-2 and TRBJ2-1, is EAGVAQSPRYKIIEKRQSVAFWCNPISGHATLYWYQQILGQGPKLLIQFQNNGVVDDSQLPKDRFSAERLKGVDSTLKIQPAKLEDSAVYLCSSSSRGWVKYSYNEQFFGPGTRLTVL.

This clonotype has a single count. The V gene is TRBV3-1, the J gene TRBJ1-1, with D unclear. This CDR3 is built from 14 residues. Germline CDR1 and CDR2: LGHDT and YNNKEL (reference sequence). Trimming left V 0 bases short and J 5 bases short, with 10 bases between. CDR3 nucleotide sequence: TGTGCCAGCAGCCAAGACGGAAGGAGGACTGAAGCTTTCTTT. Translating it yields CASSQDGRRTEAFF.

Turning to this clonotype: No conserved phenylalanine or tryptophan is present at the end of the CDR3, so a read error is the likely explanation. This rearrangement joins TRBV6-1 to TRBJ1-5; D is possibly TRBD1 (6 bases). Germline CDR1 MNHNS, CDR2 SASEGT. The ends were cut back, 2 bases at V and 3 bases at J, with 8 bases in the middle. The CDR3 covers 14 residues. CDR3 sequence: CASSERTANQPQHL. The CDR3 DNA reads as TGTGCCAGCAGTGAACGGACAGCCAATCAGCCCCAGCATCTT.

This CDR3 is CASSTAGPPYNEQFF. CDR3 bases: TGTGCCAGCAGTACGGCTGGACCGCCGTACAATGAGCAGTTCTTC. This chain links TRBV28 with TRBJ2-1, with unresolved D. Per the germline V gene, CDR1 is MDHEN and CDR2 is SYDVKM. Trimming shortened V by 5 bases and J by 4 bases, and 15 bases separated the two germline ends. CDR3 size: 15 residues.

This chain uses TRBV18 with TRBJ2-5, with D uncertain. The DNA end is a closer match to TRBJ2-1, so the J assignment may be wrong. The CDR3 is 14 residues long. Germline V gene lookup returns CDR1 KGHSH and CDR2 LQKENI. CDR3 loop: CASSPFGSQETQFF. CDR3 nucleotides: TGTGCCAGCTCACCATTCGGCAGCCAAGAGACCCAGTTCTTC.

The CDR3 bases are TGTGCCACCAGCTTACCCTTGGGACAGGGTAATCAGCCCCAGCATTTT. It encodes CATSLPLGQGNQPQHF. The rearrangement joins TRBV15 to TRBJ1-5; 9 nucleotides agree with TRBD1. V dropped 5 bases and J dropped 4; count of bases not matched to a gene: 9. The CDR3 contains 16 residues. Germline loops: CDR1 LNHNV, CDR2 YYDKDF (reference sequence).

Only a few counts were recorded for this clonotype. The genes are TRBV20-1 and TRBJ1-1; D uncertain. The CDR3 covers 13 residues. Germline CDR1 DFQATT, CDR2 SNEGSKA (reference sequence). V was clipped by 3 bases and J by 5 bases, with 13 bases between them. CDR3 residues: CSARRNHRTEAFF. CDR3 DNA: TGCAGTGCTAGGAGGAATCACAGAACTGAAGCTTTCTTT.

The chain links TRBV14 to TRBJ2-7, with D perhaps given as TRBD1 or TRBD2 (5 bases each). The CDR3 extends over 15 amino acids. Germline V gene sequence: CDR1 SGHDN, CDR2 FVKESK. Trimming removed 5 bases from V and 2 bases from J, with 16 bases in between. The CDR3 spells CASSLGTTAAYEQYF. Written as DNA, the CDR3 is TGTGCCAGCAGCTTGGGGACGACGGCGGCCTACGAGCAGTACTTC.

This chain uses TRBV4-3 with TRBJ2-7; no clear D. The CDR3 runs to 14 residues. V dropped 0 bases and J dropped 2 bases, with 8 bases sitting between them. CDR1 is LGHNA, CDR2 YSLEER, per germline. In nucleotides, the CDR3 is TGCGCCAGCAGCCAAGAACGGATACCCTACGAGCAGTACTTC. This translates into CASSQERIPYEQYF.

There are a few counts of this clonotype. This chain connects TRBV9 to TRBJ1-4; D is undetermined. CDR1 is SGDLS, CDR2 YYNGEE, per germline. This CDR3 has 15 residues. V was trimmed by 0 bases and J by 1 base, leaving 7 bases between them. CDR3: CASSVDSGTNEKLFF. The CDR3 region has the DNA TGTGCCAGCAGCGTAGATTCAGGAACTAATGAAAAACTGTTTTTT.

This clonotype was detected only a few times. This could be a read error, since a much larger clone is one nucleotide away. This chain links TRBV7-2 with TRBJ2-3, with D perhaps assigned TRBD1 or TRBD2 (5 bases each). The germline V gene encodes CDR1 SGHTA and CDR2 FQGNSA. This CDR3 is 12 amino acids long. The CDR3 DNA sequence: TGTGCCGGCAGCTCCCCGGGACGAGCGCTGTATTTT. This sequence encodes CAGSSPGRALYF.

The chain joins TRBV12-3 or TRBV12-4 to TRBJ2-6; D not certain. The CDR3 length is 15 residues. V lost 6 bases and J lost 1, with 10 bases in between. The CDR3, as DNA: TGTGCCAGCAGCCCCCCGATTTCTGGGGCCAACGTCCTGACTTTC. This codes for CASSPPISGANVLTF.

V is TRBV7-2 and J is TRBJ1-4; 8 bases line up with TRBD1. Germline V lookup: CDR1 SGHTA, CDR2 FQGNSA. This CDR3 is 16 amino acids long. The junction had 8 bases not matched to a gene; V was cut back by 1 base and J by 7 bases. CDR3 nucleotides: TGTACCAGCAGCTTAGGCCAGGGGGCCGGGGGTGAAAAACTGTTTTTT. Amino acids: CTSSLGQGAGGEKLFF.

This clonotype was observed a handful of times. V is TRBV28 and J is TRBJ2-1, with D perhaps matching TRBD2 (6 bases). Between the trimmed V and J ends, which lost 6 bases and 4 bases, there was a span of 13 bases. CDR3 length equals 14 residues. The V gene's germline CDR1 is MDHEN and CDR2 SYDVKM. The CDR3 reads CASRWRATYNEQFF. The CDR3 DNA is TGTGCCAGCAGATGGAGGGCCACTTACAATGAGCAGTTCTTC. Variable domain in full (rest from reference TRBV28 and TRBJ2-1): DVKVTQSSRYLVKRTGEKVFLECVQDMDHENMFWYRQDPGLGLRLIYFSYDVKMKEKGDIPEGYSVSREKKERFSLILESASTNQTSMYLCASRWRATYNEQFFGPGTRLTVL.

This clonotype was counted many times. The chain recombines TRBV2 with TRBJ2-7; D perhaps matches TRBD2 (7 bases). Germline CDR1 SNHLY, CDR2 FYNNEI. This CDR3 spans 13 amino acids. With 6 bases removed from V and 11 bases from J, the gap between germline ends came to 20 bases. CDR3 protein: CASSRGGQTWEYF. The CDR3 region has the DNA TGTGCCAGCAGCCGCGGGGGCCAGACCTGGGAGTACTTC.

There are a few counts of this clonotype. This rearrangement joins TRBV4-3 to TRBJ2-1; 11 bases are a match to TRBD2. The CDR3 covers 17 residues. Germline CDR1 and CDR2: LGHNA and YSLEER. The J segment lost 4 bases and the V segment lost 0 bases, leaving 5 bases of the junction unmatched. As DNA, the CDR3 is TGCGCCAGCAGCCAAGATAGCGGGGGGGCTGTTTACAATGAGCAGTTCTTC. The encoded protein is CASSQDSGGAVYNEQFF.

The chain has TRBV5-7 and TRBJ2-5, with D possibly TRBD1 on 6 matching bases. TRBV5-7 is classed as an ORF, of uncertain function. The ends were cut back, 3 bases at V and 11 bases at J, with 20 bases in the middle. The CDR3 is 14 residues long. The CDR3 DNA reads TGTGCCAGCAGCTCCGGGGACATTCCTACGAAGCAGTACTTC. Translation: CASSSGDIPTKQYF.